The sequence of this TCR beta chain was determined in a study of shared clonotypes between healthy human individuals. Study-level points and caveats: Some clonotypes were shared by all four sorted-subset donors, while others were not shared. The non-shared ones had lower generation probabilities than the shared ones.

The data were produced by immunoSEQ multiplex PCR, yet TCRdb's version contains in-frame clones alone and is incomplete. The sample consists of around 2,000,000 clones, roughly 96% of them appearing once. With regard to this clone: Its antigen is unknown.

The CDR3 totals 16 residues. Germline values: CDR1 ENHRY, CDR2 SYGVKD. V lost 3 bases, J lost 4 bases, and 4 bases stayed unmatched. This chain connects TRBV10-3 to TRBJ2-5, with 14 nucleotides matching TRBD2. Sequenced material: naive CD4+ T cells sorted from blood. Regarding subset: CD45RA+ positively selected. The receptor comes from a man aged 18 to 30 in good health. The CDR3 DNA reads TGTGCCATCAGTGATAGACTAGCGGGGGGGAGAGAGACCCAGTACTTC. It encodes CAISDRLAGGRETQYF.